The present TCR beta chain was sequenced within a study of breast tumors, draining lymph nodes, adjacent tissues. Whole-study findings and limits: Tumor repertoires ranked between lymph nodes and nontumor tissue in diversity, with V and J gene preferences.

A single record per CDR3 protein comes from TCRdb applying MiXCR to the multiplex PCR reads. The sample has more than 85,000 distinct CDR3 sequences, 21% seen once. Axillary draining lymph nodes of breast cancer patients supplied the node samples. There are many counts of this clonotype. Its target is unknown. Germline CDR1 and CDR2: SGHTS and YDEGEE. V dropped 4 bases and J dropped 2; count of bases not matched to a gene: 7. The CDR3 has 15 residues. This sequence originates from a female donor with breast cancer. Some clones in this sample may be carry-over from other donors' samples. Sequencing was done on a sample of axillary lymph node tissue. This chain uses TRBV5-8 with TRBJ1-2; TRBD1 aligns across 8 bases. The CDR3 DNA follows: TGTGCCAGCAGCCGTGGGACAGGAACGAACTATGGCTACACCTTC. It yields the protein CASSRGTGTNYGYTF.